This T cell receptor (beta chain) was identified during a study of cytomegalovirus exposure and HLA in healthy donors. The CDR3 loop spans 14 amino acids. Trimming took 4 bases from V and 3 from J, leaving 10 bases between them. In germline, CDR1 is SGHTA, CDR2 FQGNSA. The PCR had 60 Vbeta and 13 Jbeta primers. TCRdb's table, derived via immunoSEQ multiplex PCR, lists solely in-frame clones and lacks some. This table lists over 110,000 clones. This sequence originates from a male donor in good health and CMV-seronegative. Material: PBMCs. The J gene is TRBJ1-5, the V gene TRBV7-2; D might be TRBD1 (5 bases). The CDR3 region has the DNA TGTGCCAGCAGCTGGCCGGGGGACAATCAGCCCCAGCATTTT. Its protein is CASSWPGDNQPQHF.